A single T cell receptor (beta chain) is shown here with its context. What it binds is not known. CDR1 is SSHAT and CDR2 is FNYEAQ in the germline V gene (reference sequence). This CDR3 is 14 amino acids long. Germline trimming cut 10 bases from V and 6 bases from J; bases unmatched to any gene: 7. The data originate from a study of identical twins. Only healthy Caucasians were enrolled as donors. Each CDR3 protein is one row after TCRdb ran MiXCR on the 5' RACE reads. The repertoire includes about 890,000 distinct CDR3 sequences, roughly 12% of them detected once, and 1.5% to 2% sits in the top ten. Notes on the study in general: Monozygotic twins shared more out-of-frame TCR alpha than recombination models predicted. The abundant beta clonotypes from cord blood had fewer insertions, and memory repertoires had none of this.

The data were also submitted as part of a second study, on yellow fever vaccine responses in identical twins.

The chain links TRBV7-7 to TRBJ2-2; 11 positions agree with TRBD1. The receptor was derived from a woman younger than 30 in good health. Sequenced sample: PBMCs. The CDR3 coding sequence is TGTGCCACCACCGGGACAGGGGGTGCCGGGGAGCTGTTTTTT. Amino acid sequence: CATTGTGGAGELFF.